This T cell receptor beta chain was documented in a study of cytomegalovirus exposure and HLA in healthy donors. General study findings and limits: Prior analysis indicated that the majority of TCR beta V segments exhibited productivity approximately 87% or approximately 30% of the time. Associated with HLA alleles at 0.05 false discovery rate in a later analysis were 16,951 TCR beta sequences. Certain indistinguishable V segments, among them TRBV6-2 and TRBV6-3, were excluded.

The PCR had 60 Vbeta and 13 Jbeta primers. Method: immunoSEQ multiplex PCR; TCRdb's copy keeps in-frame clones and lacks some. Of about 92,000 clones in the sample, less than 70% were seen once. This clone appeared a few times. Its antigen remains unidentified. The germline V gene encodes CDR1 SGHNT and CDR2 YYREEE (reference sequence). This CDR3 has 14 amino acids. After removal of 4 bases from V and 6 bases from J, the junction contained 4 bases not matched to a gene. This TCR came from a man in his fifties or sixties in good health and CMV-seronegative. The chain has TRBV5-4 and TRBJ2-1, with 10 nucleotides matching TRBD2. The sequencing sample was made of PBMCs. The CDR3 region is CASSRRLAGNEQFF. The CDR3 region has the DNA TGTGCCAGCAGCCGTAGACTAGCGGGCAATGAGCAGTTCTTC.